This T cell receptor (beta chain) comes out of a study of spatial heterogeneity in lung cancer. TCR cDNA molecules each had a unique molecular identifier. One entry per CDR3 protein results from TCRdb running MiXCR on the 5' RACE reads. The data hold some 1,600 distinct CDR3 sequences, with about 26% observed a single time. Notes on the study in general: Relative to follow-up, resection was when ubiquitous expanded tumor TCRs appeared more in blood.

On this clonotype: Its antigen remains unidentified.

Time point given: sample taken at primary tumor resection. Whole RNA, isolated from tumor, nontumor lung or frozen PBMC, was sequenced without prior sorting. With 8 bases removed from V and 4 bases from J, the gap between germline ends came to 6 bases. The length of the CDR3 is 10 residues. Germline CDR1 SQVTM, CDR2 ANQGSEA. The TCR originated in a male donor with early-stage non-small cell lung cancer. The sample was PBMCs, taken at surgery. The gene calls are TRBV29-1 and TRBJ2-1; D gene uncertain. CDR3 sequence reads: CSYKYNEQFF. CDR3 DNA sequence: TGCAGCTATAAGTACAATGAGCAGTTCTTC.